Included here is one T cell receptor (beta chain) sequence, with context. This clone was counted a few times. The clone's antigen remains unknown. No much larger clone is present one base from it, and per-base qualities are unavailable. These data originate in a study of radiation and T cells in renal cell carcinoma (dated by TCRdb to 2018 to 2020). At the level of the whole study: Samples were obtained from a clinical trial, in which 15 Gy stereotactic body radiation therapy was delivered to primary renal cell carcinomas and nephrectomy was performed 4 weeks later. TCR beta sequencing covered 53 samples in total, comprising some 25 tumors and roughly 27 peripheral blood samples. Across all 55 or so samples, 3.8 million or so unique CDR3 nucleotide sequences encoding roughly 2.7 million unique CDR3 amino acid sequences were identified. Beyond this particular receptor, the publication reports: Tracking of blood repertoire dynamics stopped at approximately four weeks after treatment, with no follow-up past that point. In blood, the top tumor clonotypes increased between baseline and 2 weeks post-radiation and then shrank by 4 weeks, which suggests that tumor-resident clones expanded only transiently. Because no pretreatment tumor biopsies were available, whether clonotypes were present in the tumor at baseline could not be determined. Effects of radiation dose or scheduling on the TCR repertoire could not be addressed with the single-armed trial design.

TCR beta libraries were generated from genomic DNA with the immunoSEQ kit, following the manufacturer's recommendations. To prepare the libraries, a first multiplex PCR with proprietary primers was run, followed by a second PCR that added unique barcodes, and a bead cleanup was done after each round. A positive control reaction and a negative control reaction, both provided in the kit, were run with every batch of samples. The final libraries were assessed on an Agilent 4200 TapeStation D1000 ScreenTape, pooled by volume, and quantified by qPCR. Sequencing ran on an Illumina NextSeq500 with a MidOutput 150-cycle cartridge, using 156 Read1 and 15 Index1 cycles with kit custom primers. The pooled library was loaded at about 0.96 pM, and roughly 18% PhiX control was spiked in. Regarding the original processing steps: Vendor-processed data were analyzed in R, and a clonotype was defined as all T cells sharing the same CDR3 nucleotide sequence. In the clone abundance analyses, frequencies in each sample were normalized to that sample's 10,000 most abundant clones. Public T cell clones, which averaged fewer than five per sample, were excluded before analysis. A difference in abundance of at least 32-fold between compartments was used to define tumor-enriched and baseline blood-enriched clonotypes. Clonotypes expanded or contracted between blood time points were identified with a beta-binomial differential abundance model. Similarity between tumor and blood repertoires was quantified using the Baroni-Urbani and Buser coefficient, and groups were compared with two-tailed Wilcoxon tests in R. TCRdb carries this immuneACCESS record with in-frame sequences only. Its versions omit some clonotypes, under half of them owing to an unresolved V gene in the studies checked, with the rest unexplained. That table gives V, J and clone size, and the DNA gave D and trimming. Present in this sample are 120,000 or so clones, around 80% of which were seen just once. Around 6.1% of the sample is held by the ten biggest clonotypes.

Including cysteine and phenylalanine, the CDR3 has 12 amino acids. Left in the record is the CDR3 DNA by itself, 36 bases read in frame from the first base. The germline V gene supplies CDR1 MNHNS and CDR2 SASEGT. Trimming costs V 2 bases and J 7 bases, and their ends lie 6 bases apart. Reading the label with the study, this specimen's time point is: blood 2 weeks post-SBRT. Read against the paper, the sample's treatment or condition label means: 15 Gy SBRT to primary tumor, nephrectomy 4 weeks later. Serial peripheral blood from radiation-treated patients was sampled at baseline, 2 weeks and 4 weeks after SBRT to track tumor-enriched clonotypes. Every patient had renal cell carcinoma of clear cell pathology. The QIAamp DNA Blood Mini Kit (Qiagen) was used to prepare genomic DNA for TCR sequencing. The analyses included only samples that passed all quality control checks.

The sequenced sample was blood, obtained from a patient whose treatment included radiotherapy and nephrectomy. The TCR was taken from a man aged 50 to 60 with renal cell carcinoma. The chain uses TRBV6-1 and TRBJ1-5, with no confident D gene call. The CDR3 has the sequence CASSEWSQPQHF. The nucleotide sequence reads TGTGCCAGCAGTGAATGGTCCCAGCCCCAGCATTTT.